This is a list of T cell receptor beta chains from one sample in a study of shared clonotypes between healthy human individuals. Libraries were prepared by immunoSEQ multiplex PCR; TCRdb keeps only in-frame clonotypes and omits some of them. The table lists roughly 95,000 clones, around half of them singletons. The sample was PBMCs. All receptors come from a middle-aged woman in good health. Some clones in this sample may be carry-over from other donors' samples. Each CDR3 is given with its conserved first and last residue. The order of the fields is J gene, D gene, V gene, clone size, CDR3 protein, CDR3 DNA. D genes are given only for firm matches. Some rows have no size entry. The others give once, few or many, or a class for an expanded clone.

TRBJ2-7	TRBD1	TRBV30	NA	CACSDRGNSYEQYF	TGTGCCTGCTCGGACAGGGGCAACTCCTACGAGCAGTACTTC
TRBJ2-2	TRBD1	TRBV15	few	CATETGVTGELFF	TGTGCCACCGAGACAGGGGTAACCGGGGAGCTGTTTTTT
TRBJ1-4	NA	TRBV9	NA	CSGHYEKLFF	TGTTCGGGACATTATGAAAAACTGTTTTTT
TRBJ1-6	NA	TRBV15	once	CATSRDSMGSSPLHF	TGTGCCACCAGCAGAGATAGTATGGGTAGTTCACCCCTCCACTTT
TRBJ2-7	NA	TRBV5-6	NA	CASSLEGVKSYEQYF	TGTGCCAGCAGCTTGGAAGGGGTTAAGTCCTACGAGCAGTACTTC
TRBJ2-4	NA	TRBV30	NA	CAWSVMGTKNIQYF	TGTGCCTGGAGTGTTATGGGTACCAAAAACATTCAGTACTTC
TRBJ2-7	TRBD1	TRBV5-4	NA	CASSSGQGYEQYF	TGTGCCAGCAGCTCCGGACAGGGCTACGAGCAGTACTTC
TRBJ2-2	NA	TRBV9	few	CASSPVDSSGELFF	TGTGCCAGCAGCCCCGTCGATAGCTCCGGGGAGCTGTTTTTT
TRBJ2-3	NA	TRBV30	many	CAWSLFEADTQYF	TGTGCCTGGAGCCTCTTTGAGGCAGATACGCAGTATTTT
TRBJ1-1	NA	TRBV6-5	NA	CASSYGSGLVLTEAFF	TGTGCCAGCAGTTACGGGTCAGGGCTCGTGTTAACTGAAGCTTTCTTT
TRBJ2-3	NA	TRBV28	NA	CASSLLLRSTDTQYF	TGTGCCAGCAGTTTATTGCTAAGGAGCACAGATACGCAGTATTTT
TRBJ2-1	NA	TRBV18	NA	CASSPRRSRIDEQFF	TGTGCCAGCTCACCGAGGCGCTCTCGGATCGATGAGCAGTTCTTC
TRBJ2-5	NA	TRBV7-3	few	CASSLTGRRVQETQYF	TGTGCCAGCAGCTTAACGGGGCGGAGGGTTCAAGAGACCCAGTACTTC
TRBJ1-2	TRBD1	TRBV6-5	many	CASSYARDRGYGYTF	TGTGCCAGCAGTTACGCCCGGGACAGGGGCTATGGCTACACCTTC
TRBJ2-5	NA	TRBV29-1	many	CSVSLIQETQYF	TGCAGCGTTTCATTAATCCAAGAGACCCAGTACTTC
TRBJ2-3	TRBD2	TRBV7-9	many	CASSQRTSGEDTQYF	TGTGCCAGCAGCCAAAGGACTAGCGGCGAAGATACGCAGTATTTT
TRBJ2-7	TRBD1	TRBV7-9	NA	CASSAQTGVTREQYF	TGTGCCAGCAGCGCACAGACAGGGGTAACGAGGGAGCAGTACTTC
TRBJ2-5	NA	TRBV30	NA	CAWSVGTQETQYF	TGTGCCTGGAGTGTAGGGACACAAGAGACCCAGTACTTC